The rows below give T cell receptor beta chains drawn from one sample of a study of prognosis after radiotherapy for stage I lung cancer. TCRdb independently ran MiXCR on the multiplex PCR reads; one entry per CDR3 protein. The table lists over 50,000 distinct CDR3 sequences, 30% to 35% of them singletons. The source was PBMCs, collected before or after stereotactic body radiation therapy (not recorded which). Source of these receptors: a donor aged 50 or older with non-small cell lung cancer. Each CDR3 is given with its conserved first and last residue.

v_call	j_call	cdr3_aa
TRBV25-1	TRBJ2-1	CTSSEVRGIHNEQFF
TRBV19	TRBJ1-2	CASASIGYGYTF
TRBV7-2	TRBJ2-5	CASSSPGGTQYF
TRBV11-3	TRBJ2-1	CASSLGTSGMSSYNEQFF
TRBV5-5	TRBJ1-2	CASSLYSGTGEGYTF
TRBV7-3	TRBJ2-3	CASSPQGLAVGILYF
TRBV9	TRBJ1-3	CALLSGAEGNTIYF
TRBV20-1	TRBJ2-1	CSASRTSGPYNEQFF
TRBV5-1	TRBJ2-1	CAGSLEGLAGEHRFF
TRBV14	TRBJ2-7	CASSPHSGTARGEQYF
TRBV3-1	TRBJ2-3	CTSGGGCTDTQYF
TRBV11-3	TRBJ2-1	CASSSASSSGRFNEQFF
TRBV7-8	TRBJ2-1	CASSSSSGRASEQFF
TRBV28	TRBJ2-7	CASSNRLGTEDYEQYF
TRBV3-2	TRBJ2-1	CASSSRMRGLTTSYNEQFF
TRBV28	TRBJ2-7	CASSAGTGSYEQYF
TRBV7-9	TRBJ1-1	CACQPSGSAEAFF
TRBV7-9	TRBJ1-3	CASSLSSSGNTIYF
TRBV24-1	TRBJ2-7	CATSDGTSGSLEQYF
TRBV7-2	TRBJ2-2	CASSLLAGGLNTGELFF
TRBV20-1	TRBJ1-1	CSARSVSGTEAFF